The present entry profiles one T cell receptor beta chain with its context. Its target is not known. The germline V gene has CDR1 MNHEY and CDR2 SMNVEV (reference sequence). The CDR3 consists of 15 residues. TCRdb processed the 5' RACE reads anew with MiXCR; each CDR3 protein has one entry. The data contain about 46,000 distinct CDR3 sequences, roughly 30% of them seen just once; the ten biggest clones take up about 2%. The study, taken as a whole, reports: Tumor Treg TCRs overlapped most with tumor naive CD4+ cells.

Specimen: naive CD4+ T cells sorted from blood. The sample's subset: naive CD4+ T cells, CD4+CD45RA+CD25-. This TCR was recovered from a female donor with breast cancer. This rearrangement joins TRBV27 to TRBJ2-7, with 10 bases identical to TRBD1. The chain's CDR3 is CEVKGTGDAGYEQYF. CDR3 coding DNA: TGTGAGGTAAAGGGGACAGGGGATGCGGGCTACGAGCAGTACTTC.